This paragraph covers one T cell receptor beta chain sequence. Its antigen is undetermined. This entry is derived from a study of T cells in Graves' hyperthyroidism and ophthalmopathy. Study-wide background: Peripheral blood samples were taken at initial diagnosis, prior to any treatment. Study-level results: Model predictions of ophthalmopathy came a median approximately seven months before onset. A model using 13 V-J features told ophthalmopathy apart from stable hyperthyroidism.

The CDR3 regions of TCR beta were amplified from RNA transcripts. First-round RT-PCR targeting the TCR CDR3 was performed with the HTBI primer set. Using its own MiXCR run on the multiplex PCR reads, TCRdb lists one record per CDR3 protein. This table has around 300,000 distinct CDR3 sequences, about an eighth appearing once. Trimming cost V 0 bases and J 5 bases; bases outside gene matches: 10. CDR1 SGHAT and CDR2 FQNNGV come from the germline V gene. This CDR3 contains 17 residues. The specimen sequenced was blood. V usage is TRBV11-2 and J usage is TRBJ2-1; 7 nucleotides agree with TRBD2. The receptor was derived from a woman in her twenties or thirties with Graves' hyperthyroidism that later progressed to Graves' ophthalmopathy. CDR3 nucleotide sequence: TGTGCCAGCAGCTTAGATCTGGCTAGCGGTTCCCACAATGAGCAGTTCTTC. Protein product: CASSLDLASGSHNEQFF.